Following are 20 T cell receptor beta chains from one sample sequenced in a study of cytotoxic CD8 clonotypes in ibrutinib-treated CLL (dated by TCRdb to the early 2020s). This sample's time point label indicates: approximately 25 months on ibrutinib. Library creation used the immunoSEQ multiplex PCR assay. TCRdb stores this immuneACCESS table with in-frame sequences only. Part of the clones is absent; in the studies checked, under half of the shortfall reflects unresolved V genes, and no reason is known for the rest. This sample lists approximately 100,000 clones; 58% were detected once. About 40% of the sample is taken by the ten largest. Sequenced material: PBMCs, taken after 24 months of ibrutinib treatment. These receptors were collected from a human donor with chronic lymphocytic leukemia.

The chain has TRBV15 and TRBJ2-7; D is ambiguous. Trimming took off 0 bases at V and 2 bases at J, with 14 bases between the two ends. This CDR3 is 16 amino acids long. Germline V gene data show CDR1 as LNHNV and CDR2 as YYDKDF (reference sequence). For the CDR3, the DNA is TGTGCCACCAGCAGAGATGAGTGGCAGAGCACCTACGAGCAGTACTTC. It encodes CATSRDEWQSTYEQYF.

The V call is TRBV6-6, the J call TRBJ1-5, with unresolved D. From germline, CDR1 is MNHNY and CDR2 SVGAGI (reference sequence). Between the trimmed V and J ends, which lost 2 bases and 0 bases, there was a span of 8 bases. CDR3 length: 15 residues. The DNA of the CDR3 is TGTGCCAGCAGTTACCAGGAGATTAGCAATCAGCCCCAGCATTTT. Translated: CASSYQEISNQPQHF.

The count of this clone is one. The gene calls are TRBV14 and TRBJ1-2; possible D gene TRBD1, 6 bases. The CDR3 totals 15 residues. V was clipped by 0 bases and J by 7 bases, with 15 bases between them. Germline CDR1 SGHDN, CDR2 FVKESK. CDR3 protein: CASSQDELRGSGYTF. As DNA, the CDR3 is TGTGCCAGCAGCCAAGATGAACTCAGGGGTTCTGGCTACACCTTC.

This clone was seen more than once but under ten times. CDR3 region: CASSQTASYEQYF. Written as DNA, the CDR3 is TGTGCCAGCTCACAGACAGCGTCCTACGAGCAGTACTTC. V usage is TRBV18 and J usage is TRBJ2-7; TRBD1 is a possible D gene (5 bases). This CDR3 is built from 13 residues. CDR1 KGHSH and CDR2 LQKENI come from the germline V gene. The ends were cut back, 4 bases at V and 1 base at J, with 8 bases in the middle.

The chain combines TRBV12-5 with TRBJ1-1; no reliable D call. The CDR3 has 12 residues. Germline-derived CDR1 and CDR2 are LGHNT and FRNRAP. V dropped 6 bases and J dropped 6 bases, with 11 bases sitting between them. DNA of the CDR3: TGTGCTAGTGGCAAAGGCGGGTCTGAAGCTTTCTTT. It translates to CASGKGGSEAFF.

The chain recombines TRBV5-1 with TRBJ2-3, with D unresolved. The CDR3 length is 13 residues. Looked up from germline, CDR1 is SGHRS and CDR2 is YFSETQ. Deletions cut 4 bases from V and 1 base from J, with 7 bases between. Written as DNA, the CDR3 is TGCGCCAGCAGCCCGACTGGCACAGATACGCAGTATTTT. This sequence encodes CASSPTGTDTQYF.

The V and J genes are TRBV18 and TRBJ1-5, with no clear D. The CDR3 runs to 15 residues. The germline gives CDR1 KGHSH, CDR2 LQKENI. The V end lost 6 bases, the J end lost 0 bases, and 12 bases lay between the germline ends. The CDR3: CASSENQVSNQPQHF. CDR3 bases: TGTGCCAGCTCGGAAAACCAAGTTAGCAATCAGCCCCAGCATTTT.

In DNA form, the CDR3 reads TGTGCCTGGAGAAAGACAGGGGGGACCCACGAGCAGTACTTC. This encodes CAWRKTGGTHEQYF. The chain uses TRBV30 and TRBJ2-7; 9 nucleotides match TRBD1. Germline lookup yields CDR1 GTSNPN and CDR2 SVGIG (reference sequence). CDR3 length equals 14 residues. V gave up 3 bases and J gave up 5 bases; unmatched junction bases: 8. Drawing the rest from reference TRBV30 and TRBJ2-7, the complete variable domain is SQTIHQWPATLVQPVGSPLSLECTVEGTSNPNLYWYRQAAGRGLQLLFYSVGIGQISSEVPQNLSASRPQDRQFILSSKKLLLSDSGFYLCAWRKTGGTHEQYFGPGTRLTVT.

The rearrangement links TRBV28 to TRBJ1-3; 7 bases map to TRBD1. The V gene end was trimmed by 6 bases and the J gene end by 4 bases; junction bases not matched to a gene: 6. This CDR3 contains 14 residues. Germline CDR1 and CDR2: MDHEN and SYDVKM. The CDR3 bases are TGTGCCAGCAGGACACAGGGGAAAGGAAACACCATATATTTT. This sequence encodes CASRTQGKGNTIYF.

CDR3 nucleotide sequence: TGCGCCAGCAGCTTTGGGGCGGGGGCCACGAATGAGCAGTTCTTC. It encodes CASSFGAGATNEQFF. V usage is TRBV5-1 and J usage is TRBJ2-1; possible D gene TRBD2, 7 bases. Germline V gives CDR1 SGHRS, CDR2 YFSETQ. This CDR3 comprises 15 residues. V shed 2 bases and J shed 7 bases, with 16 bases lying between them. The full variable domain, completed using reference TRBV5-1 and TRBJ2-1, is KAGVTQTPRYLIKTRGQQVTLSCSPISGHRSVSWYQQTPGQGLQFLFEYFSETQRNKGNFPGRFSGRQFSNSRSEMNVSTLELGDSALYLCASSFGAGATNEQFFGPGTRLTVL.

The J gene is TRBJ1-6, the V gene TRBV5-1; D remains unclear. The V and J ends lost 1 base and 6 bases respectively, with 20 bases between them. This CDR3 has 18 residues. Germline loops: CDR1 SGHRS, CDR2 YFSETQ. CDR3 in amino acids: CASSLSPIKIEANSPLHF. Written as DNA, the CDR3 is TGCGCCAGCAGCTTGTCCCCAATAAAGATAGAGGCTAATTCACCCCTCCACTTT.

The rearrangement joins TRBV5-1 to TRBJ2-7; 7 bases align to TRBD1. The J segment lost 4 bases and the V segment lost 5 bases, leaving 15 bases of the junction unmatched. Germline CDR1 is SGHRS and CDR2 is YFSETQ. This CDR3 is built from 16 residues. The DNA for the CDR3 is TGCGCCAGCAGTTCCCGTTTAGGGGACAGAATTTACGAGCAGTACTTC. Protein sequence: CASSSRLGDRIYEQYF.

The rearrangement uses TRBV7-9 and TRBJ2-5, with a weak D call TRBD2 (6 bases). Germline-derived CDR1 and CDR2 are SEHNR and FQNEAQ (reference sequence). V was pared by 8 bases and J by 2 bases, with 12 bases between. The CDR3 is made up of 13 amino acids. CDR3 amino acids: CASQEGRQETQYF. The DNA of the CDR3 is TGTGCCAGCCAGGAGGGACGTCAAGAGACCCAGTACTTC.

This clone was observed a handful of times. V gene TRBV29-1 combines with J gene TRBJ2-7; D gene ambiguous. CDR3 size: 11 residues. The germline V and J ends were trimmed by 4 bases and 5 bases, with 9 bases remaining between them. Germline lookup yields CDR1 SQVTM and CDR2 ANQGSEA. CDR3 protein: CSVAGVNEQYF. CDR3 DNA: TGCAGCGTTGCAGGAGTTAACGAGCAGTACTTC.

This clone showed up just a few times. CDR3 nucleotide sequence: TGTGCCAGCAGTCGAAGGGGGGCGGATGGCTACACCTTC. Its protein product is CASSRRGADGYTF. The chain combines TRBV6-6 with TRBJ1-2, with D tentatively TRBD1 (6 bases). Germline assignment: CDR1 MNHNY and CDR2 SVGAGI (reference sequence). V shed 5 bases and J shed 6 bases, with 13 bases lying between them. The CDR3 is 13 amino acids.

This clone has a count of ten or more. The CDR3 protein is CASSIEGTANTEAFF. DNA of the CDR3: TGTGCCAGTAGTATAGAAGGTACAGCGAACACTGAAGCTTTCTTT. The V and J genes are TRBV19 and TRBJ1-1; D remains ambiguous. CDR1 and CDR2 from the germline V gene are LNHDA and SQIVND (reference sequence). The CDR3 sequence is 15 residues long. The ends were cut back, 0 bases at V and 1 base at J, with 9 bases in the middle.

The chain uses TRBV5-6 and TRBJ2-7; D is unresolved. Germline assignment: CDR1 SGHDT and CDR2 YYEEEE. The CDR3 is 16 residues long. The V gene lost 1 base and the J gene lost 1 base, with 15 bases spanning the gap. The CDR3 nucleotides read TGTGCCAGCAGCTTGCAAGGCAGTCTAATTTCCTACGAGCAGTACTTC. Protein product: CASSLQGSLISYEQYF.

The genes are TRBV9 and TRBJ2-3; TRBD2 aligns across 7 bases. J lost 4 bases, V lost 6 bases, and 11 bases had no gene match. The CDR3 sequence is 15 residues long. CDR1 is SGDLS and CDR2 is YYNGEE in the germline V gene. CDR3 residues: CASTRLAGGPDTQYF. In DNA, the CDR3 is TGTGCCAGCACGCGACTAGCTGGGGGTCCAGATACGCAGTATTTT.

The CDR3 reads CASSSSGRTDTQYF. The CDR3 nucleotides are TGTGCCAGCAGCTCCTCCGGGAGGACAGATACGCAGTATTTT. The chain links TRBV5-4 to TRBJ2-3, with TRBD2 matching over 7 bases. The CDR3 contains 14 residues. Germline trimming cut 3 bases from V and 3 bases from J; bases unmatched to any gene: 4. CDR1 and CDR2 (germline): SGHNT, YYREEE (reference sequence).

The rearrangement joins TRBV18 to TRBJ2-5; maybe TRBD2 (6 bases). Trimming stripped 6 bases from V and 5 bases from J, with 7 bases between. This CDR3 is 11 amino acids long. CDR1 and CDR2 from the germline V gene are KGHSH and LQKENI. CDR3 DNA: TGTGCCAGCTCGCGGGGCGAGACCCAGTACTTC. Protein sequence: CASSRGETQYF.